This T cell receptor beta chain is drawn from a study of control samples from healthy donors and cancer patients (TCRdb year 2020). Trimming removed 2 bases from V and 0 bases from J; the gene matches leave 3 bases unexplained. The germline V gene yields SGHTA for CDR1 and FQGNSA for CDR2. The CDR3 runs 16 residues from the cysteine to the phenylalanine. The entry retains the CDR3 DNA only, 48 bases that are in frame from base 1. As to this clone: The clone's antigen remains unknown. No much larger clone exists at a distance of one base, and base qualities are not known.

Libraries were constructed by the immunoSEQ multiplex PCR assay. Entries here come from immuneACCESS through TCRdb and include only in-frame sequences with V and J called. Some clones fail to appear in such tables; in the studies checked, an unresolved V gene covers under half of the shortfall, and the cause of the remainder is unknown. Here the sample has over 65,000 clones; 70% to 90% occur a single time. The leading ten clones occupy 8.5% to 10% of the sample. The sample comprised PBMCs. The chain uses TRBV7-2 and TRBJ2-5; 10 central bases correspond to TRBD1. The TCR sequence derives from a woman in her fifties or sixties with colorectal cancer. The DNA sequence is as follows: TGTGCCAGCAGCTTATGGACAGGGGGGTACCAAGAGACCCAGTACTTC. Translated, it gives CASSLWTGGYQETQYF.